This T cell receptor beta chain was obtained from a study of CD8 T cells in Susac syndrome. The CDR3 has 16 residues. V lost 2 bases and J lost 4; bases outside the gene matches: 9. The germline CDR1 and CDR2 sequences are KGHSH and LQKENI. Remarks on this clonotype: The target antigen is unknown.

Broader study findings: An acknowledgment was made by the study that its TCR sequencing and HLA analysis involved relatively few individuals.

Random hexamers were used to reverse transcribe the RNA input (0.5 to 1 ug). The amplification used immunoSEQ multiplex PCR on TCR beta CDR3; it spanned 54 Vbeta and 13 Jbeta. TCRdb processed the immunoSEQ multiplex PCR reads anew with MiXCR; each CDR3 protein has one entry. The sample contains some 150,000 distinct CDR3 sequences, nearly 95% of which appear only once. CD8+ and CD4+ T cells taken from blood had their TCR beta sequenced. Both CD4+ and CD8+ T cells were negatively isolated, and TEMRA cells underwent FACS enrichment. The J gene is TRBJ2-7, the V gene TRBV18; 9 nucleotides line up with TRBD2. The TCR sequence derives from a human donor in good health. Sequencing was done on a sample of CD8+ T cells from PBMCs. CDR3 in amino acids: CASSPSTVAGVYEQYF. The CDR3 DNA is TGTGCCAGCTCACCATCAACTGTAGCGGGAGTATACGAGCAGTACTTC.